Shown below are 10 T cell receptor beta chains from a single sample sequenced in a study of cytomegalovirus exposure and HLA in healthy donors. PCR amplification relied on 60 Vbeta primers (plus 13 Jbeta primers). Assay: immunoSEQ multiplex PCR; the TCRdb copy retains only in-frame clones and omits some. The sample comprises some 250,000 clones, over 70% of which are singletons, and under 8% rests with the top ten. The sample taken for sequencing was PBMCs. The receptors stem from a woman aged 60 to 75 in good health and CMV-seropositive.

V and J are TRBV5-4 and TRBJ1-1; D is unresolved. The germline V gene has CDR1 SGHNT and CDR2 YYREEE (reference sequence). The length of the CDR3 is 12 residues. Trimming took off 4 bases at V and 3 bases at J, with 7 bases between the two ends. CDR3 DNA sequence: TGTGCCAGCAGCGTCGGGGACACTGAAGCTTTCTTT. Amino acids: CASSVGDTEAFF.

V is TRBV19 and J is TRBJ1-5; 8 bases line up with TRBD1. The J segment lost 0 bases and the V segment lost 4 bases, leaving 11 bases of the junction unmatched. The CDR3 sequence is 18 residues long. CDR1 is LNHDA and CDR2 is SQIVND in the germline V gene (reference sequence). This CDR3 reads CASSNDGQGIYSNQPQHF. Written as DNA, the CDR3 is TGTGCCAGTAGTAACGACGGACAGGGCATTTATAGCAATCAGCCCCAGCATTTT.

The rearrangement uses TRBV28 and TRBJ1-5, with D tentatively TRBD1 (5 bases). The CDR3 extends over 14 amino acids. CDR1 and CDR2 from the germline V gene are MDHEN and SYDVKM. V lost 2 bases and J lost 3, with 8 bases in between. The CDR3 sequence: CASSLGTSNQPQHF. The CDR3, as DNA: TGTGCCAGCAGTTTAGGGACTTCCAATCAGCCCCAGCATTTT.

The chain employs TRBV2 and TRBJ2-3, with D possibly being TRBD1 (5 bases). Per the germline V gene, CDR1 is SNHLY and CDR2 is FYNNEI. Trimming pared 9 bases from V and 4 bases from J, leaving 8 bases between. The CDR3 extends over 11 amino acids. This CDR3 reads CARTVADTQYF. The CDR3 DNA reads TGTGCCAGGACAGTAGCAGATACGCAGTATTTT.

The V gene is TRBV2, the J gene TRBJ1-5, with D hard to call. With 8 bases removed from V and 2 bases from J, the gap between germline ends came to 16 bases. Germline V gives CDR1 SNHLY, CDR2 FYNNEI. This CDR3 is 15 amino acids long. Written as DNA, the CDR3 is TGTGCCAGCCAGAAGTTGACAAACGGCAATCAGCCCCAGCATTTT. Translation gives CASQKLTNGNQPQHF.

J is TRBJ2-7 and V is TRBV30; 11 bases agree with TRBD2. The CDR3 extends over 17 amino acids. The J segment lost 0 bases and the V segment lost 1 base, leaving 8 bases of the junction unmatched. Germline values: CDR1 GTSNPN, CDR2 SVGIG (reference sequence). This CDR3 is CAWSGSSGRPSSYEQYF. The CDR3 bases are TGTGCCTGGAGTGGGTCTAGCGGGAGGCCTAGCTCCTACGAGCAGTACTTC. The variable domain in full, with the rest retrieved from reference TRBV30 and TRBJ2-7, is SQTIHQWPATLVQPVGSPLSLECTVEGTSNPNLYWYRQAAGRGLQLLFYSVGIGQISSEVPQNLSASRPQDRQFILSSKKLLLSDSGFYLCAWSGSSGRPSSYEQYFGPGTRLTVT.

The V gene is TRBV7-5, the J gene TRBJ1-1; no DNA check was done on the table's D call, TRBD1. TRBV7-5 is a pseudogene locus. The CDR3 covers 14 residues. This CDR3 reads CARSKQGATRKAFF. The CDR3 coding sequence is TGTGCCAGAAGCAAACAGGGGGCTACGAGGAAAGCTTTCTTT.

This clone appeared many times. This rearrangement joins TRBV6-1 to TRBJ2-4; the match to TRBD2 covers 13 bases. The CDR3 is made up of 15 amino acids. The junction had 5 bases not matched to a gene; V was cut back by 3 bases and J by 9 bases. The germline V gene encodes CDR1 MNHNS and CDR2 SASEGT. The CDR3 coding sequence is TGTGCCAGCAGTGACGGACTAGCGGGGGTCAGCATTCAGTACTTC. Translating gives CASSDGLAGVSIQYF.

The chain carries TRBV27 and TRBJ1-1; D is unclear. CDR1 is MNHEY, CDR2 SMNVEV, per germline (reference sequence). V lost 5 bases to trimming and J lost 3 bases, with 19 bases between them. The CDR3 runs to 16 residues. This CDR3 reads CASSPRVAGWDTEAFF. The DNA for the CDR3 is TGTGCCAGCAGTCCTAGGGTCGCGGGGTGGGACACTGAAGCTTTCTTT.

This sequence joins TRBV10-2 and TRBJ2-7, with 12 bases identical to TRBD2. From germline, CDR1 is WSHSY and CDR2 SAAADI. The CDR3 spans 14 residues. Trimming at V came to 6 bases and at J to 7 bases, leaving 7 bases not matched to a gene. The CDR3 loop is CASRGASGRAEQYF. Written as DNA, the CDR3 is TGCGCCAGCAGAGGGGCTAGCGGGAGGGCGGAGCAGTACTTC.